A single sample is the source of the 4 T cell receptor beta chains below, sequenced in a study of naive and memory T cell subsets. Ligated cDNA underwent four rounds of PCR with nested alpha and beta constant region primers and SP2. A single record per CDR3 protein comes from TCRdb applying MiXCR to the UMI-ligation and nested PCR reads. The sample lists tens of thousands of distinct CDR3 sequences; 8% to 13% were seen once. Noted treatment: skin biopsy from PPD injection site in Mantoux-positive individual. A UMI-containing oligonucleotide was joined by 3' ligation to the TCR cDNA template. The sample here was skin, taken from a tuberculin skin test site. Every receptor here comes from an adult in good health.

In this sample, this clonotype turned up many times. A read error may account for a junction end that differs from germline. The chain uses TRBV28 and TRBJ2-1; 13 bases are a match to TRBD2. Germline assignment: CDR1 MDHEN and CDR2 SYDVKM. The CDR3 has 16 amino acids. DNA of the CDR3: TGTGCCAGCAGTTTACCGCCGACTAGCGGGAGGACCTACCTTTCCTTC. Translating it yields CASSLPPTSGRTYLSF.

This clonotype was counted a few times. This rearrangement joins TRBV29-1 to TRBJ2-5; 14 nucleotides match TRBD2. The germline gives CDR1 SQVTM, CDR2 ANQGSEA. The CDR3 extends over 15 amino acids. Unmatched junction bases numbered 1, after V lost 4 bases and J lost 0 bases. The CDR3 DNA follows: TGCAGCGTTGGACTAGCGGGAGGGAACCAAGAGACCCAGTACTTC. Its protein is CSVGLAGGNQETQYF. The whole variable domain, filled in from reference TRBV29-1 and TRBJ2-5, reads SAVISQKPSRDICQRGTSLTIQCQVDSQVTMMFWYRQQPGQSLTLIATANQGSEATYESGFVIDKFPISRPNLTFSTLTVSNMSPEDSSIYLCSVGLAGGNQETQYFGPGTRLLVL.

This clonotype was counted a few times. The rearrangement links TRBV30 to TRBJ1-3; D is ambiguous. V shed 5 bases and J shed 7 bases, with 6 bases lying between them. This CDR3 spans 10 amino acids. CDR1 and CDR2 from the germline V gene are GTSNPN and SVGIG (reference sequence). CDR3: CAWGANTIYF. CDR3 coding DNA: TGTGCCTGGGGAGCGAACACCATATATTTT.

The table lists this clonotype with many counts. This rearrangement joins TRBV9 to TRBJ2-1; maybe TRBD2 (6 bases). Germline CDR1 and CDR2: SGDLS and YYNGEE. V was cut by 2 bases and J by 3 bases, with 12 bases left in between. The CDR3 consists of 15 residues. The CDR3 spells CASSVGLSRYNEQFF. CDR3 coding DNA: TGTGCCAGCAGCGTGGGACTCAGTCGCTACAATGAGCAGTTCTTC.